This T cell receptor beta chain emerged from a study of cytotoxic CD8 clonotypes in ibrutinib-treated CLL. A note on this clone: Its matching antigen is unknown.

The study's findings and limits: Samples were collected at differing times from sustained-remission and progressing patients. At the start, clonality exceeded age-matched healthy donors and followed circulating CD8+ T-cell counts.

TCRdb's copy holds only in-frame clones and misses some; the assay was immunoSEQ multiplex PCR. The data hold 50,000 to 70,000 clones, with approximately 54% observed a single time. This CDR3 contains 13 residues. Germline CDR1 SGHRS, CDR2 YFSETQ. V dropped 6 bases and J dropped 0 bases, with 10 bases sitting between them. The genes are TRBV5-1 and TRBJ2-7; D is unresolved. The clonotype was recovered from a human donor with chronic lymphocytic leukemia. The source material was PBMCs, sampled at disease progression, from a patient treated with ibrutinib. CDR3 loop: CASTMVGSYEQYF. The CDR3 DNA reads as TGCGCCAGCACTATGGTAGGCTCCTACGAGCAGTACTTC.